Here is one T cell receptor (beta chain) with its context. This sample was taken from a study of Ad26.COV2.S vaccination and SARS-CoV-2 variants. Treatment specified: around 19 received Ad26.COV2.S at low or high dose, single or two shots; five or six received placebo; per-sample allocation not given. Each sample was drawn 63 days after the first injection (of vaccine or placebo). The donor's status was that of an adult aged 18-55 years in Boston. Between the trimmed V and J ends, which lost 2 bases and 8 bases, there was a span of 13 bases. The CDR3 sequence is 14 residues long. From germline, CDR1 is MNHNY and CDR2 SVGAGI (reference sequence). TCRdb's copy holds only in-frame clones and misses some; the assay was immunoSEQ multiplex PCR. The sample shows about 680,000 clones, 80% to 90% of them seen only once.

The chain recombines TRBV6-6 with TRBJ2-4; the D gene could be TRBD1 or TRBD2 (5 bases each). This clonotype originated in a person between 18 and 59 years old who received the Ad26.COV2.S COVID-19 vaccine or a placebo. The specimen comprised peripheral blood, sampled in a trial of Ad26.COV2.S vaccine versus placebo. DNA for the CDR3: TGTGCCAGCAGTTACCCTAGCCTGGGGGACATTCAGTACTTC. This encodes CASSYPSLGDIQYF.